Each of the 31 T cell receptor beta chains below was sequenced from the same sample in a study of blood T cell dynamics during melanoma immunotherapy. Produced via immunoSEQ multiplex PCR; TCRdb's table is partial and in-frame only. The sample includes approximately 6,200 clones, 70% to 90% of them seen just once. Time point meaning: pre-treatment baseline. This sample comprised blood, obtained from a patient treated with checkpoint blockade. Every receptor here comes from a human donor with melanoma.

The rearrangement links TRBV6-1 to TRBJ2-5; D not resolved. The DNA end favors TRBJ2-7, so the J call may be wrong. The CDR3 runs to 13 residues. Per germline, CDR1 MNHNS and CDR2 SASEGT. CDR3 in amino acids: CASSVEFSYEQYF. CDR3 bases: TGTGCCAGCAGTGTCGAATTCTCCTACGAGCAGTACTTC.

This chain joins TRBV25-1 and TRBJ1-2, with D unclear. The V gene lost 3 bases and the J gene lost 5 bases, with 13 bases spanning the gap. This CDR3 comprises 14 residues. Looked up from germline, CDR1 is MGHDK and CDR2 is SYGVNS. CDR3 bases: TGTGCCAGCAGTGACCGTAATGGGCTGTATGGCTACACCTTC. Translating gives CASSDRNGLYGYTF.

The chain's CDR3 is CASRTQGLNTGELFF. CDR3 nucleotides: TGTGCCAGCAGGACACAGGGTTTAAACACCGGGGAGCTGTTTTTT. J is TRBJ2-2 and V is TRBV6-6, with TRBD1 as a possible D gene (6 bases). The germline gives CDR1 MNHNY, CDR2 SVGAGI (reference sequence). The CDR3 has 15 amino acids. V shed 6 bases and J shed 2 bases, with 13 bases lying between them.

V usage is TRBV29-1 and J usage is TRBJ2-5; D unresolved. Germline V CDR1 and CDR2: SQVTM, ANQGSEA. CDR3 length: 12 amino acids. Deletions cut 8 bases from V and 5 bases from J, with 15 bases between. CDR3: CSSIGREETQYF. The CDR3 region has the DNA TGCAGCTCTATCGGACGCGAGGAGACCCAGTACTTC.

The J gene is TRBJ2-7, the V gene TRBV19; D tentatively fits TRBD1 or TRBD2 (5 bases each). This CDR3 contains 14 residues. Germline assignment: CDR1 LNHDA and CDR2 SQIVND (reference sequence). Trimming pared 6 bases from V and 7 bases from J, leaving 19 bases between. CDR3 coding DNA: TGTGCCAGTAGCGGGACCCCCCGCTTTGGGGAGCAGTACTTC. Protein product: CASSGTPRFGEQYF.

The chain uses TRBV5-1 and TRBJ2-7; 7 bases map to TRBD2. Germline assignment: CDR1 SGHRS and CDR2 YFSETQ. The CDR3 is 16 amino acids. The junction had 7 bases not matched to a gene; V was cut back by 0 bases and J by 1 base. The CDR3 loop is CASSLGASGSSYEQYF. Written as DNA, the CDR3 is TGCGCCAGCAGCTTGGGGGCTAGCGGTTCTTCCTACGAGCAGTACTTC.

This chain connects TRBV7-8 to TRBJ2-7; 7 bases are a match to TRBD1. V shed 2 bases, J shed 4 bases, and the junction held 5 bases outside the gene matches. CDR1 is SGHVS, CDR2 FQNEAQ, per germline. This CDR3 is 14 amino acids long. The DNA of the CDR3 is TGTGCCAGCAGCTTACGGACAGGAATTTACGAGCAGTACTTC. Translated, it gives CASSLRTGIYEQYF.

The chain employs TRBV7-8 and TRBJ2-7; perhaps D is TRBD1 or TRBD2 (5 bases each). The CDR3 is 16 residues long. Per germline, CDR1 SGHVS and CDR2 FQNEAQ. Deletions cut 2 bases from V and 2 bases from J, with 16 bases between. CDR3 sequence reads: CASSLLGPGLPYEQYF. The CDR3, as DNA: TGTGCCAGCAGCTTATTGGGACCGGGCCTTCCCTACGAGCAGTACTTC. Using reference TRBV7-8 and TRBJ2-7 for the parts outside the CDR3, the full variable domain is GAGVSQSPRYKVAKRGQDVALRCDPISGHVSLFWYQQALGQGPEFLTYFQNEAQLDKSGLPSDRFFAERPEGSVSTLKIQRTQQEDSAVYLCASSLLGPGLPYEQYFGPGTRLTVT.

The V and J genes are TRBV4-2 and TRBJ2-1, with D possibly TRBD2 on 6 matching bases. V was cut by 0 bases and J by 0 bases, with 12 bases left in between. The CDR3 has 17 residues. Germline V gene sequence: CDR1 LGHNA, CDR2 YNFKEQ. The CDR3 region has the DNA TGTGCCAGCAGCCAAGAAGGTGGGGGGTCCTCCTACAATGAGCAGTTCTTC. It is translated as CASSQEGGGSSYNEQFF.

This chain links TRBV29-1 with TRBJ1-2; tentative D call: TRBD1 (5 bases). The CDR3 is 13 amino acids. Germline assignment: CDR1 SQVTM and CDR2 ANQGSEA. V was pared by 5 bases and J by 4 bases, with 14 bases between. In DNA form, the CDR3 reads TGCAGCGTTTCCCTCATGGGGGGCTATGGCTACACCTTC. Translation: CSVSLMGGYGYTF.

This clone was seen a few times. The chain couples TRBV7-3 to TRBJ2-1; D perhaps matches TRBD2 (6 bases). The CDR3 loop spans 14 amino acids. The germline gives CDR1 SGHTA, CDR2 FQGTGA. The V end lost 2 bases, the J end lost 6 bases, and 11 bases lay between the germline ends. The CDR3 is CASSLGLAPNEQFF. CDR3 DNA sequence: TGTGCCAGCAGCTTAGGGCTAGCGCCCAATGAGCAGTTCTTC.

The chain links TRBV2 to TRBJ2-3; 12 nucleotides align to TRBD2. In germline, CDR1 is SNHLY, CDR2 FYNNEI. CDR3 length: 15 amino acids. Trimming at V came to 5 bases and at J to 5 bases, leaving 5 bases not matched to a gene. CDR3 DNA: TGTGCCAGCAGTCCGACTAGCGGGGGAGTAGATACGCAGTATTTT. It is translated as CASSPTSGGVDTQYF.

The chain carries TRBV2 and TRBJ2-2; D unclear. Looked up from germline, CDR1 is SNHLY and CDR2 is FYNNEI. V lost 6 bases, J lost 7 bases, and 6 bases lay in between. This CDR3 has 11 amino acids. The CDR3 reads CASSDDGELFF. The CDR3 bases are TGTGCCAGCAGCGACGACGGGGAGCTGTTTTTT.

This chain uses TRBV7-8 with TRBJ2-7; 9 bases are shared with TRBD2. The CDR3 sequence is 15 residues long. V lost 5 bases, J lost 2 bases, and 7 bases stayed unmatched. Germline V CDR1 and CDR2: SGHVS, FQNEAQ. This CDR3 is CASSARTSEAYEQYF. CDR3 in DNA: TGTGCCAGCAGCGCACGGACTAGCGAAGCCTACGAGCAGTACTTC.

This clone was seen just once. The V call is TRBV11-2, the J call TRBJ2-3; 8 nucleotides match TRBD2. CDR1 and CDR2 (germline): SGHAT, FQNNGV. The V segment lost 0 bases and the J segment 9 bases; nucleotides outside the gene matches: 8. This CDR3 has 15 amino acids. In DNA form, the CDR3 reads TGTGCCAGCAGCTTAGACGTCCGGGGGGGCTCAACGCAGTATTTT. Protein sequence: CASSLDVRGGSTQYF.

V usage is TRBV10-3 and J usage is TRBJ1-5, with a tentative D call TRBD1 (5 bases). The ends were cut back, 4 bases at V and 0 bases at J, with 13 bases in the middle. Per germline, CDR1 ENHRY and CDR2 SYGVKD. This CDR3 has 16 amino acids. This CDR3 is CAISAGTQNSNQPQHF. Here the CDR3 DNA reads TGTGCCATCAGTGCGGGGACCCAAAATAGCAATCAGCCCCAGCATTTT.

As concerns this clone: A junction end diverges from the germline sequence, so it may reflect a read error. The gene calls are TRBV5-6 and TRBJ1-4, with 9 positions matching TRBD1. Per the germline V gene, CDR1 is SGHDT and CDR2 is YYEEEE. CDR3 size: 16 residues. CDR3: CASSLGTGGRNEKLFF. The CDR3 DNA sequence: TGTGCCAGCAGTTTGGGTACAGGGGGCCGAAATGAAAAACTGTTTTTT.

The chain links TRBV7-9 to TRBJ1-4, with 8 bases that match TRBD1. CDR3 length: 15 residues. V was pared by 5 bases and J by 8 bases, with 10 bases of the junction left unmatched. Germline V lookup: CDR1 SEHNR, CDR2 FQNEAQ (reference sequence). CDR3 protein: CASSVGGTGREKLFF. CDR3 nucleotides: TGTGCCAGCAGCGTAGGTGGGACAGGTCGAGAAAAACTGTTTTTT.

The chain joins TRBV13 to TRBJ1-1; 9 bases line up with TRBD1. V lost 5 bases to trimming and J lost 3 bases; unmatched junction nucleotides: 7. This CDR3 has 15 residues. CDR1 PRHDT and CDR2 FYEKMQ come from the germline V gene (reference sequence). CDR3 sequence: CASSRIQGADTEAFF. The DNA of the CDR3 is TGTGCCAGCAGCCGGATACAGGGGGCGGACACTGAAGCTTTCTTT. Looking up the rest from reference TRBV13 and TRBJ1-1 gives the full variable domain: AAGVIQSPRHLIKEKRETATLKCYPIPRHDTVYWYQQGPGQDPQFLISFYEKMQSDKGSIPDRFSAQQFSDYHSELNMSSLELGDSALYFCASSRIQGADTEAFFGQGTRLTVV.

A few counts support this clone. The chain carries TRBV15 and TRBJ1-1; D is possibly TRBD1 (5 bases). CDR1 is LNHNV and CDR2 is YYDKDF in the germline V gene (reference sequence). The length of the CDR3 is 14 residues. Trimming removed 0 bases from V and 8 bases from J, with 13 bases in between. CDR3 DNA: TGTGCCACCAGCAGAGACGGAGGGGTATCAGAAGCTTTCTTT. Translated, it gives CATSRDGGVSEAFF.

The V and J genes are TRBV5-1 and TRBJ2-5, with 10 nucleotides matching TRBD2. The assigned J gene may be wrong: the sequence end matches TRBJ2-7 better. The CDR3 covers 15 residues. Germline CDR1 and CDR2: SGHRS and YFSETQ. The CDR3 DNA sequence: TGCGCCAGCAGCCCGGGACTAGCGTACTCCTACGAGCAGTACTTC. Translating it yields CASSPGLAYSYEQYF.

There are a few counts of this clone. CDR3 nucleotide sequence: TGCGCCAGCTCGAGGCCGGCAGAGCTGAACACTGAAGCTTTCTTT. It translates to CASSRPAELNTEAFF. The V gene is TRBV5-1, the J gene TRBJ1-1; D gene uncertain. This CDR3 is 15 amino acids long. V was trimmed by 7 bases and J by 0 bases, leaving 16 bases between them. Germline CDR1 reads SGHRS; CDR2 reads YFSETQ.

The chain employs TRBV7-2 and TRBJ2-7; D ambiguous. The CDR3 has 13 amino acids. V lost 5 bases, J lost 0 bases, and 8 bases lay in between. CDR1 is SGHTA and CDR2 is FQGNSA in the germline V gene. The chain's CDR3 is CASSQDASYEQYF. CDR3 sequence (DNA): TGTGCCAGCAGCCAGGACGCCTCCTACGAGCAGTACTTC.

The chain recombines TRBV27 with TRBJ2-3, with a tentative D call TRBD1 (6 bases). CDR1 and CDR2 from the germline V gene are MNHEY and SMNVEV (reference sequence). V was trimmed by 3 bases and J by 10 bases, leaving 14 bases between them. This CDR3 is 13 amino acids long. The chain's CDR3 is CASSFGGLGAQYF. DNA of the CDR3: TGTGCCAGCAGTTTTGGGGGCTTAGGGGCGCAGTATTTT.

DNA of the CDR3: TGTGCCAGCAGCCCCGGACAGGCTCACAGCTACACCTTC. It specifies CASSPGQAHSYTF. The chain joins TRBV11-2 to TRBJ1-2; 7 positions match TRBD1. This CDR3 contains 13 residues. Germline V CDR1 and CDR2: SGHAT, FQNNGV. The V and J ends lost 5 bases and 9 bases, in that order; junction bases with no gene match: 9.

The chain couples TRBV9 to TRBJ1-2; tentatively, D is TRBD1 (6 bases). V lost 0 bases and J 3 bases, leaving 9 bases between the germline ends. The CDR3 consists of 14 residues. Germline V gives CDR1 SGDLS, CDR2 YYNGEE. This CDR3 is CASSVAPGDYGYTF. CDR3 DNA: TGTGCCAGCAGCGTAGCTCCAGGGGACTATGGCTACACCTTC.

The chain links TRBV19 to TRBJ2-5; TRBD1 matches 9 bases. The germline V gene encodes CDR1 LNHDA and CDR2 SQIVND (reference sequence). After removal of 5 bases from V and 5 bases from J, the junction contained 15 bases not matched to a gene. The CDR3 runs to 17 residues. The CDR3 DNA is TGTGCCAGTAGTCCTTTTGCGTTGGGACAGGGCGGGGAGACCCAGTACTTC. It translates to CASSPFALGQGGETQYF. Full variable domain (rest looked up from reference TRBV19 and TRBJ2-5): DGGITQSPKYLFRKEGQNVTLSCEQNLNHDAMYWYRQDPGQGLRLIYYSQIVNDFQKGDIAEGYSVSREKKESFPLTVTSAQKNPTAFYLCASSPFALGQGGETQYFGPGTRLLVL.

The V and J genes are TRBV5-1 and TRBJ2-1; a weak D match, TRBD1 (6 bases). Germline V CDR1 and CDR2: SGHRS, YFSETQ. The ends were cut back, 2 bases at V and 2 bases at J, with 11 bases in the middle. This CDR3 has 15 residues. The CDR3: CASSFGDRPYNEQFF. The DNA for the CDR3 is TGCGCCAGCAGCTTCGGAGACAGGCCCTACAATGAGCAGTTCTTC.

The chain combines TRBV11-2 with TRBJ1-6, with D perhaps TRBD1 (5 bases). The CDR3 contains 15 residues. Germline CDR1 and CDR2: SGHAT and FQNNGV. V shed 5 bases and J shed 7 bases, with 15 bases lying between them. The CDR3 sequence is CASSLLQGGNSPLHF. The CDR3 DNA sequence: TGTGCCAGCAGCCTCCTCCAGGGCGGCAATTCACCCCTCCACTTT.

The J gene is TRBJ2-1, the V gene TRBV5-1, with 7 bases lining up with TRBD2. From germline, CDR1 is SGHRS and CDR2 YFSETQ. Trimming removed 0 bases from V and 4 bases from J; junction bases left unmatched: 7. This CDR3 spans 16 amino acids. The CDR3 DNA reads TGCGCCAGCAGCTTGGGGGCGGGAGCTCTATACAATGAGCAGTTCTTC. It translates to CASSLGAGALYNEQFF.

The V call is TRBV2, the J call TRBJ2-2; 8 bases are shared with TRBD2. This CDR3 is 17 amino acids long. The J segment lost 6 bases and the V segment lost 1 base, leaving 10 bases of the junction unmatched. Germline values: CDR1 SNHLY, CDR2 FYNNEI. The CDR3 DNA reads as TGTGCCAGCAGTGAAGTCGGGAGGGGATTTTTGGCCGGGGAGCTGTTTTTT. Amino acids: CASSEVGRGFLAGELFF.